This T cell receptor (beta chain) was documented in a study of molecular identifiers for immune sequencing clone quantification. Study overall: Replicates split RNA from around 20,000 or 100,000 naive CD8 cells five ways, and the researchers sequenced four portions. Study-wide results and caveats: It was shown that clones above 20 RNA copies held over 99% of effector molecules, but under 1% in naive cells.

This clonotype was seen more than once but under ten times. Its target is not known. V was pared by 4 bases and J by 2 bases, with 11 bases between. Per the germline V gene, CDR1 is LGHNA and CDR2 is YSLEER. The CDR3 runs to 14 residues. Naive CD8 T cells were FACS-sorted by CD8+CD4-CCR7+CD45RA+ markers. TCRdb re-derived calls from the PCR reads in MiXCR, one entry per CDR3 protein. In the table there are some 97,000 distinct CDR3 sequences, 35% to 40% of which are singletons. The chain has TRBV4-3 and TRBJ1-2, with a possible D match to TRBD1 (6 bases). This TCR derives from a human donor in good health. Some libraries in this study had Jurkat cell RNA spiked in. The sequenced sample consisted of naive CD8+ T cells from blood, with Jurkat cell RNA spiked in. The subset denotes: FACS-sorted CD8+CD4-CCR7+CD45RA+ naive T cells. The CDR3 bases are TGCGCCAGCAGCCCGGACAGAACAAACTATGGCTACACCTTC. It translates to CASSPDRTNYGYTF.